This paragraph reports one T cell receptor (beta chain). Generated by immunoSEQ multiplex PCR, the TCRdb table keeps only in-frame clones and is missing some. In the table there are some 69,000 clones, about 91% of which are singletons. This specimen belongs to a study of OX40 agonist ivuxolimab in advanced cancers. This sequence originates from an adult with an advanced solid tumor such as melanoma, head and neck, liver or kidney cancer. The sample here was CD4+ or CD8+ T cells sorted from blood, taken in a trial of the OX40 agonist ivuxolimab.

The CDR3 nucleotides are TGTGCCAGCATCCTGGACCGAAATCAGCCCCAGCATTTT. Amino acids: CASILDRNQPQHF. The V call is TRBV6-1, the J call TRBJ1-5; D is uncertain. CDR3 length: 13 amino acids. The germline CDR1 and CDR2 sequences are MNHNS and SASEGT. V shed 7 bases and J shed 4 bases, with 11 bases lying between them.